This is a list of T cell receptor beta chains from one sample in a study of T cell responses to AZD1222 COVID-19 vaccine. Sequencing used immunoSEQ multiplex PCR; TCRdb keeps in-frame clones, though not all of them. The sample carries 150,000 to 200,000 clones, roughly 88% recorded once. Sequenced here: peripheral blood, sampled on day 0 of AZD1222 vaccination. These receptors came from an adult in good health. Each CDR3 is given with its conserved first and last residue. The D gene is left open where the match is weak. A clone size is listed for some rows: how often the clone was seen (once, few, many), or a class if it is expanded.

d_call: .
clone_size: .
j_call: TRBJ1-2
v_call: TRBV12-3/TRBV12-4
cdr3_length: 13
cdr3_aa: CASREQDLYGYTF
cdr3_nt: TGTGCCAGCAGGGAACAGGATCTCTATGGCTACACCTTC

d_call: .
clone_size: .
j_call: TRBJ2-1
v_call: TRBV24-1
cdr3_length: 14
cdr3_aa: CATSEAGELNEQFF
cdr3_nt: TGTGCCACCAGTGAGGCAGGGGAGTTAAATGAGCAGTTCTTC

d_call: .
clone_size: .
j_call: TRBJ2-7
v_call: TRBV7-8
cdr3_length: 15
cdr3_aa: CASSLVFGATYEQYF
cdr3_nt: TGTGCCAGCAGCTTAGTCTTTGGGGCCACCTACGAGCAGTACTTC

d_call: .
clone_size: few
j_call: TRBJ1-1
v_call: TRBV5-1
cdr3_length: 13
cdr3_aa: CASSVSSYTEAFF
cdr3_nt: TGCGCCAGCAGCGTTTCGAGTTACACTGAAGCTTTCTTT

d_call: .
clone_size: .
j_call: TRBJ1-2
v_call: TRBV4-1
cdr3_length: 15
cdr3_aa: CASSQPTGGYYGYTF
cdr3_nt: TGCGCCAGCAGCCAACCGACGGGCGGATACTATGGCTACACCTTC

d_call: TRBD2
clone_size: .
j_call: TRBJ2-5
v_call: TRBV9
cdr3_length: 15
cdr3_aa: CASSVDLAGQETQYF
cdr3_nt: TGTGCCAGCAGCGTAGATCTAGCGGGGCAAGAGACCCAGTACTTC

d_call: .
clone_size: .
j_call: TRBJ1-5
v_call: TRBV27
cdr3_length: 17
cdr3_aa: CASSRVRDTSYHQPQHF
cdr3_nt: TGTGCCAGCTCCCGTGTCCGGGACACTTCGTATCATCAGCCCCAGCATTTT

d_call: .
clone_size: .
j_call: TRBJ2-5
v_call: TRBV10-1
cdr3_length: 14
cdr3_aa: CASSDQATQETQYF
cdr3_nt: TGCGCCAGCAGTGACCAGGCCACTCAAGAGACCCAGTACTTC

d_call: TRBD2
clone_size: .
j_call: TRBJ2-5
v_call: TRBV11-1
cdr3_length: 16
cdr3_aa: CASSRGGSWEQETQYF
cdr3_nt: TGTGCCAGCAGCCGGGGGGGCAGCTGGGAGCAAGAGACCCAGTACTTC

d_call: .
clone_size: .
j_call: TRBJ1-5
v_call: TRBV25-1
cdr3_length: 12
cdr3_aa: CASSTDNQPQHF
cdr3_nt: TGTGCCAGCAGCACCGACAATCAGCCCCAGCATTTT

d_call: TRBD1
clone_size: .
j_call: TRBJ2-7
v_call: TRBV5-5
cdr3_length: 16
cdr3_aa: CASSLRDRGSSYEQYF
cdr3_nt: TGTGCCAGCAGCTTGAGGGACAGGGGTTCCTCCTACGAGCAGTACTTC

d_call: .
clone_size: .
j_call: TRBJ2-7
v_call: TRBV11-2
cdr3_length: 14
cdr3_aa: CASALTGYSYEQYF
cdr3_nt: TGTGCCAGCGCCCTTACGGGCTACTCCTACGAGCAGTACTTC

d_call: TRBD2
clone_size: .
j_call: TRBJ2-4
v_call: TRBV15
cdr3_length: 13
cdr3_aa: CATSSLRGGIQYF
cdr3_nt: TGTGCCACCAGCAGCCTCCGGGGGGGCATTCAGTACTTC

d_call: TRBD1
clone_size: once
j_call: TRBJ2-7
v_call: TRBV27
cdr3_length: 15
cdr3_aa: CASSSQGQATDEQYF
cdr3_nt: TGTGCCAGCAGTTCCCAGGGACAGGCCACGGACGAGCAGTACTTC

d_call: .
clone_size: .
j_call: TRBJ1-2
v_call: TRBV4-1
cdr3_length: 15
cdr3_aa: CASSQEQGSSYGYTF
cdr3_nt: TGCGCCAGCAGCCAAGAACAGGGAAGTAGCTATGGCTACACCTTC

d_call: .
clone_size: .
j_call: TRBJ1-1
v_call: TRBV7-2
cdr3_length: 14
cdr3_aa: CASSFSGRGTEAFF
cdr3_nt: TGTGCCAGCAGCTTTTCAGGGCGAGGCACTGAAGCTTTCTTT

d_call: .
clone_size: .
j_call: TRBJ2-3
v_call: TRBV18
cdr3_length: 13
cdr3_aa: CASSPPASDTQYF
cdr3_nt: TGTGCCAGCTCACCACCGGCGTCAGATACGCAGTATTTT

d_call: TRBD2
clone_size: .
j_call: TRBJ2-5
v_call: TRBV4-1
cdr3_length: 17
cdr3_aa: CASSQESAGGSQETQYF
cdr3_nt: TGCGCCAGCAGCCAAGAATCGGCGGGGGGTTCCCAAGAGACCCAGTACTTC

d_call: TRBD1
clone_size: .
j_call: TRBJ2-5
v_call: TRBV5-6
cdr3_length: 15
cdr3_aa: CASSSLGQGRETQYF
cdr3_nt: TGTGCCAGCAGCTCCCTTGGACAGGGTCGCGAGACCCAGTACTTC

d_call: TRBD1
clone_size: .
j_call: TRBJ2-7
v_call: TRBV5-1
cdr3_length: 14
cdr3_aa: CASSSEGAGYEQYF
cdr3_nt: TGCGCCAGCAGCTCCGAGGGGGCCGGATACGAGCAGTACTTC

d_call: .
clone_size: .
j_call: TRBJ1-3
v_call: TRBV5-1
cdr3_length: 13
cdr3_aa: CASSQQSGNTIYF
cdr3_nt: TGCGCCAGCAGCCAGCAGTCCGGAAACACCATATATTTT

d_call: TRBD1
clone_size: .
j_call: TRBJ2-7
v_call: TRBV11-2
cdr3_length: 15
cdr3_aa: CASSHRDRSSYEQYF
cdr3_nt: TGTGCCAGCAGCCACCGGGACAGGAGCTCCTACGAGCAGTACTTC

d_call: .
clone_size: .
j_call: TRBJ2-5
v_call: TRBV30
cdr3_length: 13
cdr3_aa: CASSRDVRETQYF
cdr3_nt: TGTGCCTCGTCCCGGGACGTGAGAGAGACCCAGTACTTC

d_call: .
clone_size: .
j_call: TRBJ1-5
v_call: TRBV6-5
cdr3_length: 14
cdr3_aa: CASSSRRFNQPQHF
cdr3_nt: TGTGCCAGCAGTTCCAGACGGTTTAATCAGCCCCAGCATTTT

d_call: TRBD1
clone_size: .
j_call: TRBJ1-5
v_call: TRBV12-5
cdr3_length: 15
cdr3_aa: CASGGDRGSISPQHF
cdr3_nt: TGTGCTAGTGGTGGGGACAGGGGGTCAATCAGCCCCCAGCATTTT

d_call: .
clone_size: .
j_call: TRBJ1-2
v_call: TRBV29-1
cdr3_length: 12
cdr3_aa: CSVETANYGYTF
cdr3_nt: TGCAGCGTTGAGACAGCAAACTATGGCTACACCTTC

d_call: .
clone_size: .
j_call: TRBJ2-5
v_call: TRBV5-8
cdr3_length: 14
cdr3_aa: CASSSLTGRETQYF
cdr3_nt: TGTGCCAGCAGCTCACTTACAGGGAGAGAGACCCAGTACTTC

d_call: .
clone_size: .
j_call: TRBJ1-1
v_call: TRBV9
cdr3_length: 15
cdr3_aa: CASSPTGQPNTEAFF
cdr3_nt: TGTGCCAGCAGCCCCACAGGGCAACCGAACACTGAAGCTTTCTTT

d_call: TRBD1
clone_size: .
j_call: TRBJ1-4
v_call: TRBV5-4
cdr3_length: 16
cdr3_aa: CASSLAPGGVNEKLFF
cdr3_nt: TGTGCCAGCAGCTTGGCCCCAGGGGGCGTTAATGAAAAACTGTTTTTT

d_call: .
clone_size: .
j_call: TRBJ1-1
v_call: TRBV28
cdr3_length: 14
cdr3_aa: CASAPGTRNTEAFF
cdr3_nt: TGTGCCAGCGCTCCTGGGACAAGGAACACTGAAGCTTTCTTT

d_call: TRBD1
clone_size: .
j_call: TRBJ2-7
v_call: TRBV9
cdr3_length: 15
cdr3_aa: CASSLDRGPLYEQYF
cdr3_nt: TGTGCCAGCAGCTTAGACAGGGGGCCTCTATACGAGCAGTACTTC

d_call: .
clone_size: once
j_call: TRBJ1-6
v_call: TRBV7-2
cdr3_length: 15
cdr3_aa: CASSILDSNNSPLHF
cdr3_nt: TGTGCCAGCAGCATACTGGACAGTAATAATTCACCCCTCCACTTT